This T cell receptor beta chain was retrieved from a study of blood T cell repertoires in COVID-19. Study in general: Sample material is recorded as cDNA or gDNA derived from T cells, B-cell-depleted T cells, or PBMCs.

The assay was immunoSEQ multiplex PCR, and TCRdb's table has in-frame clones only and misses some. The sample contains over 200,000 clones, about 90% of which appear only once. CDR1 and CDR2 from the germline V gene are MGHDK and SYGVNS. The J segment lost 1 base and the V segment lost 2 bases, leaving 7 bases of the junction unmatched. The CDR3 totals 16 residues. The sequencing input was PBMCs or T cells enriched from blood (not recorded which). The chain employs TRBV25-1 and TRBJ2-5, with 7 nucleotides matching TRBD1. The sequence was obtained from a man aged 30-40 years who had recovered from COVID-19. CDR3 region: CASSERSGGPQETQYF. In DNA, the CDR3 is TGTGCCAGCAGTGAACGATCAGGGGGTCCCCAAGAGACCCAGTACTTC.